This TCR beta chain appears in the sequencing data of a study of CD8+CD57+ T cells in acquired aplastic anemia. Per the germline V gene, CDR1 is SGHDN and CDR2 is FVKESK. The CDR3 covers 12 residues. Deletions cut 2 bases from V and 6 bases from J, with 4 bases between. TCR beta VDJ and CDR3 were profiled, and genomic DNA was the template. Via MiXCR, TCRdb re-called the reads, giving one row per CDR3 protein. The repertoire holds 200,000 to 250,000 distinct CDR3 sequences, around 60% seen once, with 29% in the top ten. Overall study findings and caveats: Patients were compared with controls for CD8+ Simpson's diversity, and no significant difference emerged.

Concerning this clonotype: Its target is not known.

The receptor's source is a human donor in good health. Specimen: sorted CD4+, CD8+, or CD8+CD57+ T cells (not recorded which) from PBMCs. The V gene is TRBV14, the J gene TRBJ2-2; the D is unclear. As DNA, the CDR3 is TGTGCCAGCAGCCAACGCGCCGGGGAGCTGTTTTTT. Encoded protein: CASSQRAGELFF.